This T cell receptor beta chain was obtained from a study of blood T cell repertoires in COVID-19. Across the whole study: Collection of acute and convalescent COVID-19 samples took place in the United States, Italy and Spain.

The CDR3 totals 13 residues. Germline V gene data show CDR1 as SQVTM and CDR2 as ANQGSEA. Trimming cost V 6 bases and J 6 bases; bases outside gene matches: 3. The age range of participants was 18 to 89 years, with residence in about two dozen US areas. Donors in Cohort 3 counted as recovered after two negative PCRs, clearance, or symptom resolution. In the original analysis: Reference gene primers were amplified, and this amplification served to estimate nucleated cell counts. The repertoire was sequenced with immunoSEQ multiplex PCR; TCRdb's copy has only in-frame clones and lacks some. V and J calls and clone size are those listed in that table; D and trimming were worked out from the DNA. The sample lists roughly 190,000 clones, about four fifths seen once, with over 9.5% in the top ten.

This TCR was recovered from a man in his forties who had recovered from COVID-19. The chain employs TRBV29-1 and TRBJ1-4; TRBD1 matches 11 bases. The specimen sequenced was PBMCs or T cells enriched from blood (not recorded which). The CDR3 is CSVGDRGDEKLFF. The CDR3 DNA is TGCAGCGTGGGGGACAGGGGGGATGAAAAACTGTTTTTT.